What follows are 21 T cell receptor beta chains derived from one specimen sequenced in a study of blood T cell repertoires in COVID-19. TCRdb keeps only in-frame clones here, not all; method: immunoSEQ multiplex PCR. The sample yields about 220,000 clones, roughly 84% seen once. Sequenced material: peripheral blood. The receptors shown here come from an elderly woman with acute or convalescent COVID-19.

V usage is TRBV7-8 and J usage is TRBJ1-1; D may be TRBD1 (5 bases). The V end lost 2 bases, the J end lost 10 bases, and 14 bases lay between the germline ends. The CDR3 loop spans 13 amino acids. Germline values: CDR1 SGHVS, CDR2 FQNEAQ. The CDR3 here is CASSLRAGMTAFF. DNA of the CDR3: TGTGCCAGCAGCTTAAGGGCAGGGATGACAGCTTTCTTT.

This chain connects TRBV28 to TRBJ1-5; TRBD1 might be the D (5 bases). The germline gives CDR1 MDHEN, CDR2 SYDVKM. The CDR3 has 16 amino acids. V gave up 5 bases and J gave up 0 bases, with 14 bases separating them. The DNA of the CDR3 is TGTGCCAGCAGTGACTTCCAAGGGGTTAGCAATCAGCCCCAGCATTTT. This codes for CASSDFQGVSNQPQHF. The full variable domain, completed using reference TRBV28 and TRBJ1-5, is DVKVTQSSRYLVKRTGEKVFLECVQDMDHENMFWYRQDPGLGLRLIYFSYDVKMKEKGDIPEGYSVSREKKERFSLILESASTNQTSMYLCASSDFQGVSNQPQHFGDGTRLSIL.

Concerning this clone: The same CDR3 can be traced to other DNA sequences in this sample. This rearrangement joins TRBV2 to TRBJ1-1; D is undetermined. The V end was cut by 8 bases, the J end by 1 base, with 11 bases between. The CDR3 contains 13 residues. Looked up from germline, CDR1 is SNHLY and CDR2 is FYNNEI. CDR3 bases: TGTGCCAGCGGGTTAGGCGGGAACACTGAAGCTTTCTTT. It is translated as CASGLGGNTEAFF.

This chain joins TRBV4-1 and TRBJ1-5; D uncertain. CDR3 length: 14 amino acids. CDR1 and CDR2 (germline): MGHRA, YSYEKL. The ends were cut back, 0 bases at V and 6 bases at J, with 9 bases in the middle. CDR3 protein: CASSQETVSQPQHF. CDR3 DNA: TGCGCCAGCAGCCAAGAAACGGTCTCTCAGCCCCAGCATTTT.

As concerns this clone: Other DNA sequences in this specimen translate into the identical CDR3. V and J are TRBV4-2 and TRBJ2-3; unclear D gene. The CDR3 has 14 residues. Germline loops: CDR1 LGHNA, CDR2 YNFKEQ. Trimming took off 0 bases at V and 1 base at J, with 5 bases between the two ends. CDR3 loop: CASSQDSGTDTQYF. The CDR3 coding sequence is TGTGCCAGCAGCCAAGATTCGGGCACAGATACGCAGTATTTT.

The V call is TRBV9, the J call TRBJ2-5; D perhaps matches TRBD2 (6 bases). The germline V gene has CDR1 SGDLS and CDR2 YYNGEE. Trimming removed 0 bases from V and 2 bases from J, with 11 bases in between. The CDR3 has 15 amino acids. For the CDR3, the DNA is TGTGCCAGCAGCGTAGTTCCCGGGAGACAAGAGACCCAGTACTTC. Protein: CASSVVPGRQETQYF.

The rearrangement joins TRBV30 to TRBJ1-2; maybe TRBD1 (6 bases). V lost 5 bases and J lost 4, with 11 bases in between. The CDR3 totals 12 residues. CDR1 GTSNPN and CDR2 SVGIG come from the germline V gene (reference sequence). In DNA form, the CDR3 reads TGTGCCTGGGGCCGGACAGCCTATGGCTACACCTTC. It encodes CAWGRTAYGYTF.

This clone occurred once. The gene calls are TRBV28 and TRBJ1-3; no clear D. V lost 4 bases and J 9 bases, leaving 13 bases between the germline ends. Per the germline V gene, CDR1 is MDHEN and CDR2 is SYDVKM. The CDR3 is 13 amino acids. The CDR3 bases are TGTGCCAGCAGTTCCCCGCAGGTTGGCACCATATATTTT. Amino acids: CASSSPQVGTIYF.

The chain couples TRBV20-1 to TRBJ2-5, with a possible D match to TRBD2 (7 bases). The germline V and J ends were trimmed by 3 bases and 5 bases, with 13 bases remaining between them. CDR3 length: 13 amino acids. Per the germline V gene, CDR1 is DFQATT and CDR2 is SNEGSKA (reference sequence). The chain's CDR3 is CSASSGGRETQYF. The DNA of the CDR3 is TGCAGTGCTAGTTCGGGGGGCCGGGAGACCCAGTACTTC.

The gene calls are TRBV18 and TRBJ2-1, with TRBD1 identical over 8 bases. The CDR3 runs 15 residues. After removal of 4 bases from V and 5 bases from J, the junction contained 7 bases not matched to a gene. The germline CDR1 and CDR2 sequences are KGHSH and LQKENI. The CDR3 DNA reads TGTGCCAGCTCACTCGGACAGGGACGGAACAATGAGCAGTTCTTC. Encoded protein: CASSLGQGRNNEQFF.

This chain joins TRBV7-9 and TRBJ1-2; D remains unclear. V was trimmed by 3 bases and J by 0 bases, leaving 11 bases between them. Germline V gene lookup returns CDR1 SEHNR and CDR2 FQNEAQ (reference sequence). The CDR3 is 15 amino acids. CDR3 sequence reads: CASSFDAGANYGYTF. CDR3 DNA: TGTGCCAGCAGCTTCGATGCGGGAGCTAACTATGGCTACACCTTC.

V gene TRBV29-1 combines with J gene TRBJ1-4, with D unresolved. V was shortened by 7 bases and J by 7 bases, with 22 bases between the two germline ends. From germline, CDR1 is SQVTM and CDR2 ANQGSEA. The CDR3 contains 15 residues. CDR3 DNA: TGCAGCGCCGCTCGCGTGGGAGGGAAGGCTGAAAAACTGTTTTTT. This codes for CSAARVGGKAEKLFF.

This clone was seen only a few times. J is TRBJ2-6 and V is TRBV9, with a tentative D call TRBD1 (6 bases). The V end was cut by 0 bases, the J end by 3 bases, with 13 bases between. This CDR3 is 17 amino acids long. The germline V gene encodes CDR1 SGDLS and CDR2 YYNGEE. The CDR3 DNA follows: TGTGCCAGCAGCGTAGATAACAGGGTAATTGGGGCCAACGTCCTGACTTTC. This codes for CASSVDNRVIGANVLTF.

As DNA, the CDR3 is TGTGCCAGCAGCCGGGTAGCGGGGGGCAACAATGAGCAGTTCTTC. Encoded protein: CASSRVAGGNNEQFF. The gene calls are TRBV7-3 and TRBJ2-1, with 10 nucleotides matching TRBD2. J was trimmed by 5 bases and V by 5 bases; bases with no gene match: 6. This CDR3 has 15 residues. The germline CDR1 and CDR2 sequences are SGHTA and FQGTGA.

This chain connects TRBV9 to TRBJ1-6; D remains unclear. V was shortened by 2 bases and J by 9 bases, with 21 bases between the two germline ends. Germline V gene sequence: CDR1 SGDLS, CDR2 YYNGEE. This CDR3 comprises 17 residues. The CDR3 reads CASSVGLTGRGGSPLHF. Written as DNA, the CDR3 is TGTGCCAGCAGCGTCGGACTCACCGGGAGAGGAGGTTCACCCCTCCACTTT.

CDR3 coding DNA: TGTGCCAGCAGCCCTCGCGATGAGCAGTACTTC. The encoded protein is CASSPRDEQYF. The gene calls are TRBV12-3 or TRBV12-4 and TRBJ2-7; no clear D. This CDR3 spans 11 amino acids. V dropped 6 bases and J dropped 7 bases, with 10 bases sitting between them.

This sequence joins TRBV4-2 and TRBJ1-1; D is perhaps TRBD1 (5 bases). Between the trimmed V and J ends, which lost 1 base and 4 bases, there was a span of 13 bases. Germline V gene lookup returns CDR1 LGHNA and CDR2 YNFKEQ. CDR3 length equals 15 residues. The CDR3 nucleotides are TGTGCCAGCAGCCAAGCTTCGGCGGGGGGCACTGAAGCTTTCTTT. This encodes CASSQASAGGTEAFF.

This clone was counted once. This chain connects TRBV9 to TRBJ2-1; D is uncertain. Trimming cost V 8 bases and J 3 bases, with 15 bases left between them. The CDR3 totals 14 residues. Germline assignment: CDR1 SGDLS and CDR2 YYNGEE. This chain's CDR3 is CASPHLRFYNEQFF. In nucleotides, the CDR3 is TGTGCCAGTCCTCACCTACGGTTCTACAATGAGCAGTTCTTC.

V is TRBV3-1 (or the pseudogene TRBV3-2) and J is TRBJ1-2; weak D call: TRBD1 (6 bases). V lost 0 bases and J 8 bases, leaving 16 bases between the germline ends. This CDR3 comprises 15 residues. CDR1 and CDR2 from the germline V gene are LGHDT and YNNKEL (reference sequence). This chain's CDR3 is CASSQEATGSGGYTF. DNA for the CDR3: TGTGCCAGCAGCCAAGAGGCCACAGGGTCCGGGGGCTACACCTTC.

This clone was observed a few times. The chain has TRBV7-9 and TRBJ1-6; no firm D call. Per the germline V gene, CDR1 is SEHNR and CDR2 is FQNEAQ (reference sequence). V was pared by 7 bases and J by 7 bases, with 14 bases between. CDR3 size: 14 residues. Here the CDR3 reads CASTRNSDNSPLHF. The CDR3 nucleotides read TGTGCCAGCACCCGGAACAGTGACAATTCACCCCTCCACTTT. Full variable domain (rest looked up from reference TRBV7-9 and TRBJ1-6): DTGVSQNPRHKITKRGQNVTFRCDPISEHNRLYWYRQTLGQGPEFLTYFQNEAQLEKSRLLSDRFSAERPKGSFSTLEIQRTEQGDSAMYLCASTRNSDNSPLHFGNGTRLTVT.

J is TRBJ2-7 and V is TRBV27; TRBD2 might be the D (7 bases). Germline CDR1 MNHEY, CDR2 SMNVEV (reference sequence). The CDR3 has 14 amino acids. V gave up 2 bases and J gave up 3 bases, with 11 bases separating them. CDR3 DNA: TGTGCCAGCAGTTTAGGGAGGGGGGGCTACGAGCAGTACTTC. The encoded protein is CASSLGRGGYEQYF.